The 26 T cell receptor beta chains presented below share a single source sample, sequenced in a study of cytomegalovirus exposure and HLA in healthy donors. The PCR had 60 Vbeta and 13 Jbeta primers. Here immunoSEQ multiplex PCR was the method, and the copy in TCRdb shows in-frame clones only, minus some. The table has approximately 190,000 clones, roughly 80% seen once. Sequencing was performed on PBMCs. These receptors were collected from a man in his forties or fifties in good health and CMV-seropositive.

The chain employs TRBV5-3 and TRBJ2-7; TRBD1 agrees at 11 bases. TRBV5-3 is an ORF; its function is uncertain. V trimming: 2 bases; J trimming: 2 bases; junction bases outside the gene matches: 6. This CDR3 spans 16 amino acids. CDR3 nucleotides: TGTGCCAGAAGCTTCGGGAGGACAGGGGGCACCTACGAGCAGTACTTC. Protein: CARSFGRTGGTYEQYF.

The gene calls are TRBV7-8 and TRBJ2-5; the match to TRBD2 covers 9 bases. The CDR3 sequence is 16 residues long. CDR1 and CDR2 from the germline V gene are SGHVS and FQNEAQ. With 5 bases clipped from V and 2 bases from J, the junction kept 9 bases outside the gene matches. The CDR3 DNA reads as TGTGCCAGCAGCCCGACAGGCGGGGGGGCACAAGAGACCCAGTACTTC. This sequence encodes CASSPTGGGAQETQYF.

This chain uses TRBV14 with TRBJ1-2; the D gene is possibly TRBD1 (6 bases). The CDR3 runs to 14 residues. Germline V gene data show CDR1 as SGHDN and CDR2 as FVKESK. V was clipped by 5 bases and J by 8 bases, with 18 bases between them. In DNA form, the CDR3 reads TGTGCCAGCAGCTACCCAGGGGAATGGGGCGGCTACACCTTC. Its translation: CASSYPGEWGGYTF.

The chain employs TRBV5-1 and TRBJ2-3; maybe TRBD1 (6 bases). Germline V CDR1 and CDR2: SGHRS, YFSETQ. V lost 0 bases and J lost 2, with 13 bases in between. The CDR3 length is 16 residues. The CDR3 sequence is CASSLAGWTATDTQYF. Here the CDR3 DNA reads TGCGCCAGCAGCTTGGCCGGGTGGACAGCCACAGATACGCAGTATTTT.

The chain couples TRBV7-2 to TRBJ2-7, with D perhaps TRBD1 (5 bases). With 5 bases removed from V and 6 bases from J, the gap between germline ends came to 14 bases. This CDR3 contains 13 residues. Per germline, CDR1 SGHTA and CDR2 FQGNSA. The CDR3 bases are TGTGCCAGCAGCCGTCTCAGGGTTGGCGAGCAGTACTTC. As protein: CASSRLRVGEQYF.

V is TRBV19 and J is TRBJ2-3; 7 bases are a match to TRBD2. The junction had 13 bases not matched to a gene; V was cut back by 6 bases and J by 4 bases. CDR1 LNHDA and CDR2 SQIVND come from the germline V gene (reference sequence). This CDR3 is built from 16 residues. CDR3 DNA: TGTGCCAGTAGCCCCCCGGGGCTAGCGGCCCCAGATACGCAGTATTTT. Translating it yields CASSPPGLAAPDTQYF.

The genes are TRBV29-1 and TRBJ2-3, with 7 bases lining up with TRBD2. Germline CDR1 is SQVTM and CDR2 is ANQGSEA. Trimming cost V 0 bases and J 0 bases; bases outside gene matches: 3. The CDR3 consists of 15 residues. CDR3: CSVEDYGGSTDTQYF. The CDR3 DNA sequence: TGCAGCGTTGAAGATTACGGGGGGAGCACAGATACGCAGTATTTT.

This chain joins TRBV9 and TRBJ2-2, with unresolved D. This CDR3 has 13 amino acids. CDR1 and CDR2 from the germline V gene are SGDLS and YYNGEE. Trimming left V 2 bases short and J 7 bases short, with 9 bases between. The CDR3 sequence: CASSVSPGGELFF. CDR3 DNA sequence: TGTGCCAGCAGCGTGTCACCGGGCGGGGAGCTGTTTTTT.

This chain joins TRBV11-3 and TRBJ2-7, with 8 bases lining up with TRBD1. Germline assignment: CDR1 SGHNT and CDR2 YENEEA. V shed 5 bases and J 5 bases; nucleotides not matched to a gene: 5. The CDR3 loop spans 13 amino acids. CDR3 bases: TGTGCCAGCAGCAGGACAGGGATCCACGAGCAGTACTTC. Translating gives CASSRTGIHEQYF.

This chain joins TRBV19 and TRBJ1-1; D might be TRBD1 (5 bases). The CDR3 consists of 15 residues. Germline lookup yields CDR1 LNHDA and CDR2 SQIVND (reference sequence). The V end was cut by 4 bases, the J end by 3 bases, with 15 bases between. CDR3 nucleotide sequence: TGTGCCAGTAGTAGGACGGGGGTAGTGGACACTGAAGCTTTCTTT. This codes for CASSRTGVVDTEAFF.

V and J are TRBV5-1 and TRBJ2-6, with 9 bases identical to TRBD1. The germline V gene encodes CDR1 SGHRS and CDR2 YFSETQ. CDR3 length equals 16 residues. After removal of 4 bases from V and 4 bases from J, the junction contained 6 bases not matched to a gene. The DNA for the CDR3 is TGCGCCAGCAGCGCTACAGGGGGCTCCGGGGCCAACGTCCTGACTTTC. This encodes CASSATGGSGANVLTF.

In this sample, this clone turned up a few times. The rearrangement links TRBV4-3 to TRBJ2-7, with D possibly TRBD1 on 5 matching bases. V was pared by 1 base and J by 1 base, with 8 bases between. Germline-derived CDR1 and CDR2 are LGHNA and YSLEER. The CDR3 is 14 amino acids. CDR3: CASSQGQGSYEQYF. The CDR3 DNA reads as TGCGCCAGCAGCCAAGGGCAGGGATCCTACGAGCAGTACTTC.

This clone was found once. The chain combines TRBV29-1 with TRBJ2-7, with a tentative D call TRBD2 (5 bases). The V and J ends lost 3 bases and 3 bases respectively, with 12 bases between them. This CDR3 contains 13 residues. From germline, CDR1 is SQVTM and CDR2 ANQGSEA. CDR3 amino acids: CSVEGSGVYEQYF. CDR3 DNA: TGCAGCGTTGAGGGGAGTGGAGTCTACGAGCAGTACTTC.

This clone is a singleton in its sample. The V call is TRBV10-1, the J call TRBJ2-7; 10 bases agree with TRBD1. Looked up from germline, CDR1 is WNHNN and CDR2 is SYGVQD (reference sequence). CDR3 length: 13 amino acids. Trimming removed 7 bases from V and 2 bases from J; junction bases left unmatched: 2. The CDR3 protein is CASTGQGAYEQYF. The CDR3 region has the DNA TGCGCCAGCACCGGACAGGGGGCCTACGAGCAGTACTTC.

V and J are TRBV7-2 and TRBJ1-5; no clear D gene. The CDR3 runs 11 residues. Trimming took off 4 bases at V and 11 bases at J, with 9 bases between the two ends. CDR1 is SGHTA, CDR2 FQGNSA, per germline. The CDR3 sequence: CASSSIGAQHF. Written as DNA, the CDR3 is TGTGCCAGCAGCTCGATCGGAGCCCAGCATTTT.

J is TRBJ2-2 and V is TRBV7-8; no definite D call. V lost 3 bases and J lost 7, with 12 bases in between. This CDR3 comprises 14 residues. CDR1 is SGHVS and CDR2 is FQNEAQ in the germline V gene. In DNA, the CDR3 is TGTGCCAGCAGCTTCCTAGGTCACCTCGGGGAGCTGTTTTTT. This translates into CASSFLGHLGELFF.

CDR3: CASSQDGGPITDTQYF. CDR3 bases: TGCGCCAGCAGCCAAGACGGGGGACCAATCACAGATACGCAGTATTTT. V is TRBV4-3 and J is TRBJ2-3, with a possible D match to TRBD2 (6 bases). CDR1 is LGHNA and CDR2 is YSLEER in the germline V gene. V was clipped by 0 bases and J by 2 bases, with 12 bases between them. This CDR3 has 16 amino acids.

The chain is built from TRBV7-2 and TRBJ1-5; a possible D gene is TRBD1 (6 bases). The V end lost 3 bases, the J end lost 7 bases, and 13 bases lay between the germline ends. Germline assignment: CDR1 SGHTA and CDR2 FQGNSA. The CDR3 contains 14 residues. The CDR3 nucleotides are TGTGCCAGCAGCTTGAACAGGGAATTCCAGCCCCAGCATTTT. Amino acid sequence: CASSLNREFQPQHF. The whole variable domain, filled in from reference TRBV7-2 and TRBJ1-5, reads GAGVSQSPSNKVTEKGKDVELRCDPISGHTALYWYRQSLGQGLEFLIYFQGNSAPDKSGLPSDRFSAERTGGSVSTLTIQRTQQEDSAVYLCASSLNREFQPQHFGDGTRLSIL.

This chain connects TRBV4-3 to TRBJ2-2; 7 bases map to TRBD2. This CDR3 contains 15 residues. Unmatched junction bases numbered 3, after V lost 3 bases and J lost 2 bases. Germline V gives CDR1 LGHNA, CDR2 YSLEER. The CDR3 coding sequence is TGCGCCAGCAGCCAGGGGGGGACTAACACCGGGGAGCTGTTTTTT. Its protein product is CASSQGGTNTGELFF.

Points on this clone: Other DNA variants within this sample encode the same CDR3. This chain joins TRBV5-1 and TRBJ2-1, with D unresolved. Trimming took off 0 bases at V and 6 bases at J, with 4 bases between the two ends. This CDR3 has 12 residues. From germline, CDR1 is SGHRS and CDR2 YFSETQ. Here the CDR3 reads CASSLAFNEQFF. The DNA for the CDR3 is TGCGCCAGCAGCTTGGCCTTCAATGAGCAGTTCTTC.

J is TRBJ2-2 and V is TRBV2, with D maybe TRBD1 (6 bases). The germline CDR1 and CDR2 sequences are SNHLY and FYNNEI. Trimming pared 6 bases from V and 5 bases from J, leaving 19 bases between. This CDR3 has 16 residues. The DNA for the CDR3 is TGTGCCAGCAGGGTTTCAAGGCGGACAGCTACCGGGGAGCTGTTTTTT. It is translated as CASRVSRRTATGELFF.

The CDR3 nucleotides are TGTGCCAGTAGTGGGAACCCGGCGGGTCAGCCCCAGCATTTT. This gives the protein CASSGNPAGQPQHF. V gene TRBV19 combines with J gene TRBJ1-5; no reliable D call. The CDR3 loop spans 14 amino acids. CDR1 and CDR2 (germline): LNHDA, SQIVND (reference sequence). V was cut by 5 bases and J by 6 bases, with 14 bases left in between. Looking up the rest from reference TRBV19 and TRBJ1-5 gives the full variable domain: DGGITQSPKYLFRKEGQNVTLSCEQNLNHDAMYWYRQDPGQGLRLIYYSQIVNDFQKGDIAEGYSVSREKKESFPLTVTSAQKNPTAFYLCASSGNPAGQPQHFGDGTRLSIL.

There are a few counts of this clone. V gene TRBV6-1 combines with J gene TRBJ1-1; unclear D gene. The V end lost 6 bases, the J end lost 11 bases, and 19 bases lay between the germline ends. The CDR3 loop spans 13 amino acids. CDR1 is MNHNS, CDR2 SASEGT, per germline. The CDR3 DNA reads as TGTGCCAGCAGCGCCTTAGAGAGGACTTCCGCTTTCTTT. It encodes CASSALERTSAFF.

The rearrangement uses TRBV5-1 and TRBJ2-1; D might be TRBD1 (6 bases). The CDR3 totals 14 residues. Per the germline V gene, CDR1 is SGHRS and CDR2 is YFSETQ. V gave up 0 bases and J gave up 5 bases, with 9 bases separating them. The CDR3 DNA sequence: TGCGCCAGCAGCTTGGAGGACAGCAACAATGAGCAGTTCTTC. Protein: CASSLEDSNNEQFF.

This chain connects TRBV5-1 to TRBJ2-7, with 10 positions matching TRBD1. CDR3 length: 16 residues. From germline, CDR1 is SGHRS and CDR2 YFSETQ. J gave up 5 bases and V 0 bases, and 8 bases lay outside the gene matches. CDR3 sequence reads: CASSLAEGQGLHEQYF. CDR3 DNA sequence: TGCGCCAGCAGCTTGGCGGAGGGACAGGGGCTCCACGAGCAGTACTTC.

The chain is built from TRBV7-5 and TRBJ2-7; the D call in the table, TRBD1, was not verified against the DNA. TRBV7-5 constitutes a pseudogene. The CDR3 is 12 amino acids. The CDR3 bases are TGTGCCAGAAGAAGCAAGGGGTACGAGCAGTACTTC. Translated, it gives CARRSKGYEQYF.